The clone carrying this TCR beta chain was counted a single time. Antigen specificity is unknown. The sample originates from a study of TIL therapy for anti-PD-1-resistant metastatic lung cancer. Study at large: Most patients had lung adenocarcinoma; a few tumors were EGFR-mutant, two ALK-rearranged; half smoked currently or formerly. By whole-exome sequencing, median non-synonymous tumor mutation burden was roughly 1.6 mutations per megabase. Study-level points and caveats: TIL clonotype persistence in blood showed no apparent association with response.

The immunoSEQ assay was v3. Sequencing used immunoSEQ multiplex PCR; TCRdb keeps in-frame clones, though not all of them. The table lists approximately 18,000 clones, about four fifths of them singletons, with 2% to 2.5% in the top ten. Time point reported: pre-treatment sample, taken before nivolumab and TIL therapy. This CDR3 spans 13 amino acids. The V and J ends lost 7 bases and 2 bases, in that order; junction bases with no gene match: 4. The germline V gene encodes CDR1 MDHEN and CDR2 SYDVKM. The receptor was derived from a person between 30 and 79 years old with non-small cell lung cancer. The sequencing here drew on blood, taken at baseline. The chain joins TRBV28 to TRBJ2-7; 8 bases agree with TRBD1. For the CDR3, the DNA is TGTGCCAGCAAACGGACAGGGACCTACGAGCAGTACTTC. Protein: CASKRTGTYEQYF.